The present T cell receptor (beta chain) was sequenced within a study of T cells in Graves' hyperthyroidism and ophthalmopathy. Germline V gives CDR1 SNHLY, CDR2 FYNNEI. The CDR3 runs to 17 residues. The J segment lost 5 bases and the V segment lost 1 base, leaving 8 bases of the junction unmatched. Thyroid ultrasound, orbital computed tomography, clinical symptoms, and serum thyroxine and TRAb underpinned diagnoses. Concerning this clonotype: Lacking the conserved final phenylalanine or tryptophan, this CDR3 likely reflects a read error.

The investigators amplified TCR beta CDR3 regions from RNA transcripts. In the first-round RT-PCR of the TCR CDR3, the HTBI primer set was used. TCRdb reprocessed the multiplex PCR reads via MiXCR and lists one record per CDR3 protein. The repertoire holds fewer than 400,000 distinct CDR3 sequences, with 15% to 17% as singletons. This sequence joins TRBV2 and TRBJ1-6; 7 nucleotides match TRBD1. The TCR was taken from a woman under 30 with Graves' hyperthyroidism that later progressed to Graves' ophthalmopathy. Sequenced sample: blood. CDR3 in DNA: TGTGCCAGCAGTGAAGTGGGGCAAGGGGGCGATAATTCACCCCTCCACTCT. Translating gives CASSEVGQGGDNSPLHS.